These 30 T cell receptor beta chains were sequenced from one sample in a study of T cell responses to AZD1222 COVID-19 vaccine. TCRdb keeps only in-frame clones here, not all; method: immunoSEQ multiplex PCR. The table has 190,000 or so clones, approximately 90% seen once; the top ten hold about 3.5%. The sample here was peripheral blood, taken 28 days after the second AZD1222 dose. All receptors come from an adult who received the AZD1222 COVID-19 vaccine.

This chain uses TRBV10-1 with TRBJ2-1, with 10 bases identical to TRBD2. Germline V gives CDR1 WNHNN, CDR2 SYGVQD (reference sequence). Trimming took 3 bases from V and 4 from J; bases not matched to a gene: 12. The CDR3 contains 18 residues. The CDR3 DNA follows: TGCGCCAGCAGTGAAGCGGGACTAGCGTCCTCCGCATACAATGAGCAGTTCTTC. Its translation: CASSEAGLASSAYNEQFF.

This CDR3 is CSVDSLNTEAFF. The CDR3 coding sequence is TGCAGCGTTGACAGCCTGAACACTGAAGCTTTCTTT. This sequence joins TRBV29-1 and TRBJ1-1; no reliable D call. V lost 3 bases, J lost 0 bases, and 5 bases lay in between. The CDR3 spans 12 residues. Germline assignment: CDR1 SQVTM and CDR2 ANQGSEA.

The chain carries TRBV5-1 and TRBJ2-5, with D tentatively TRBD2 (6 bases). Germline CDR1 and CDR2: SGHRS and YFSETQ. V lost 4 bases to trimming and J lost 5 bases, with 18 bases between them. There are 15 residues in the CDR3. The CDR3 loop is CASSGENGGWETQYF. CDR3 in DNA: TGCGCCAGCAGCGGAGAAAACGGAGGGTGGGAGACCCAGTACTTC.

The chain couples TRBV7-2 to TRBJ2-3; D remains unclear. The germline gives CDR1 SGHTA, CDR2 FQGNSA. This CDR3 has 14 residues. The V end was cut by 0 bases, the J end by 7 bases, with 11 bases between. CDR3 amino acids: CASSLAMTIHTQYF. CDR3 bases: TGTGCCAGCAGCTTAGCGATGACAATCCATACGCAGTATTTT.

The chain carries TRBV24-1 and TRBJ1-5; a weak D match, TRBD1 (5 bases). This CDR3 is built from 16 residues. Germline lookup yields CDR1 KGHDR and CDR2 SFDVKD. The germline V and J ends were trimmed by 3 bases and 0 bases, with 11 bases remaining between them. In DNA form, the CDR3 reads TGTGCCACCAGTGATGGGGACGGTCTTAGCAATCAGCCCCAGCATTTT. It codes for CATSDGDGLSNQPQHF.

J is TRBJ2-5 and V is TRBV27; 13 bases align to TRBD2. The CDR3 sequence is 18 residues long. Trimming removed 6 bases from V and 5 bases from J; junction bases left unmatched: 15. The germline CDR1 and CDR2 sequences are MNHEY and SMNVEV (reference sequence). CDR3 coding DNA: TGTGCCAGCAGAAAAGCTACTAGCGGGAGGGCCCAGGGGGAGACCCAGTACTTC. Translating gives CASRKATSGRAQGETQYF.

This clone was detected once. This chain joins TRBV13 and TRBJ1-2; TRBD1 agrees at 7 bases. This CDR3 contains 15 residues. The V gene end was trimmed by 3 bases and the J gene end by 6 bases; junction bases not matched to a gene: 10. The germline V gene encodes CDR1 PRHDT and CDR2 FYEKMQ (reference sequence). The CDR3 DNA reads TGTGCCAGCAGCTTCCGAGGGGGCGGAGTGGATGGCTACACCTTC. Encoded protein: CASSFRGGGVDGYTF.

The chain joins TRBV6-5 to TRBJ1-1, with a tentative D call TRBD1 (6 bases). The CDR3 is 12 amino acids. Germline lookup yields CDR1 MNHEY and CDR2 SVGAGI. V lost 6 bases, J lost 11 bases, and 16 bases lay in between. CDR3 DNA sequence: TGTGCCAGCAGACAGGGAGCCTTGGCTGCTTTCTTT. Encoded protein: CASRQGALAAFF.

The rearrangement links TRBV9 to TRBJ2-2; D might be TRBD2 (5 bases). Trimming took off 4 bases at V and 4 bases at J, with 14 bases between the two ends. CDR1 and CDR2 (germline): SGDLS, YYNGEE. The CDR3 is 15 amino acids. CDR3 DNA: TGTGCCAGCAGCCCCCTTGAGGGAAGCACCGGGGAGCTGTTTTTT. This encodes CASSPLEGSTGELFF.

The chain employs TRBV6-9 and TRBJ1-1; D is unresolved. The ends were cut back, 6 bases at V and 3 bases at J, with 5 bases in the middle. CDR1 MNHGY and CDR2 SVAAGI come from the germline V gene. The CDR3 is made up of 11 amino acids. The CDR3 DNA sequence: TGTGCCAGCAGAAGGGACACTGAAGCTTTCTTT. Residues: CASRRDTEAFF.

CDR3 in amino acids: CASSDGLTVSYNEQFF. CDR3 sequence (DNA): TGTGCCAGCAGTGACGGACTAACCGTCTCCTACAATGAGCAGTTCTTC. The chain couples TRBV6-4 to TRBJ2-1; D is possibly TRBD2 (6 bases). The germline gives CDR1 MRHNA, CDR2 SNTAGT. Trimming removed 2 bases from V and 0 bases from J, with 11 bases in between. The CDR3 loop spans 16 amino acids.

This clone appeared once. This sequence joins TRBV7-3 and TRBJ2-5; TRBD2 might be the D (5 bases). CDR1 and CDR2 (germline): SGHTA, FQGTGA. This CDR3 has 15 residues. V shed 4 bases and J shed 1 base, with 13 bases lying between them. In DNA, the CDR3 is TGTGCCAGCAGCTCAATCGGAGGTTCCCAAGAGACCCAGTACTTC. Translating it yields CASSSIGGSQETQYF.

This clone was observed a handful of times. The genes are TRBV6-4 and TRBJ2-7, with a weak D call TRBD1 (7 bases). CDR3 length: 15 amino acids. V was cut by 3 bases and J by 2 bases, with 14 bases left in between. The germline CDR1 and CDR2 sequences are MRHNA and SNTAGT. CDR3 nucleotide sequence: TGTGCCAGCAGTGAGTCGACAGGGACTGCCTACGAGCAGTACTTC. Protein product: CASSESTGTAYEQYF.

The rearrangement joins TRBV11-3 to TRBJ2-1; unclear D gene. The V gene lost 5 bases and the J gene lost 7 bases, with 21 bases spanning the gap. CDR1 and CDR2 from the germline V gene are SGHNT and YENEEA. The CDR3 has 16 residues. This CDR3 reads CASSRRASNFRNEQFF. In DNA form, the CDR3 reads TGTGCCAGCAGCCGAAGGGCGAGTAATTTCCGGAATGAGCAGTTCTTC.

The chain joins TRBV6-2 or TRBV6-3 to TRBJ2-5, with 13 positions matching TRBD2. CDR1 and CDR2 from the germline V gene are MNHEY and SVGEGT. This CDR3 contains 16 residues. V lost 4 bases and J lost 3; bases outside the gene matches: 5. The CDR3 DNA follows: TGTGCCAGCAGTTTGGGGACTAGCGGGACCGAAGAGACCCAGTACTTC. Its translation: CASSLGTSGTEETQYF.

This clone was observed a single time. This chain uses TRBV4-2 with TRBJ2-3, with 10 bases aligning to TRBD2. CDR3 length equals 19 residues. Trimming cost V 5 bases and J 4 bases; bases outside gene matches: 18. Germline CDR1 LGHNA, CDR2 YNFKEQ. CDR3 in amino acids: CASSESGVAGTSASDTQYF. CDR3 in DNA: TGTGCCAGCAGCGAGAGTGGGGTGGCAGGGACTAGCGCATCAGATACGCAGTATTTT.

This clone was counted a few times. This chain uses TRBV12-5 with TRBJ2-7; no reliable D call. The V and J ends lost 0 bases and 2 bases respectively, with 11 bases between them. The CDR3 consists of 15 residues. Germline CDR1 and CDR2: LGHNT and FRNRAP. CDR3 sequence: CASGLVRYGTYEQYF. CDR3 DNA: TGTGCTAGTGGTTTGGTACGATACGGAACCTACGAGCAGTACTTC.

This chain joins TRBV6-5 and TRBJ2-7, with D uncertain. This CDR3 has 15 amino acids. The V and J ends lost 8 bases and 8 bases respectively, with 25 bases between them. CDR1 and CDR2 from the germline V gene are MNHEY and SVGAGI. CDR3 DNA: TGTGCCAGCCCATACCCCGGCGGAGATCTACGAAAGCAGTACTTC. Its translation is CASPYPGGDLRKQYF.

The CDR3 DNA is TGTGCCAGCAGCTCCGACAGGATCACCTACGAGCAGTACTTC. Its translation: CASSSDRITYEQYF. V gene TRBV11-2 combines with J gene TRBJ2-7; D might be TRBD1 (6 bases). The CDR3 consists of 14 residues. Germline V gene data show CDR1 as SGHAT and CDR2 as FQNNGV. V lost 4 bases to trimming and J lost 2 bases, with 12 bases between them.

The gene calls are TRBV11-2 and TRBJ1-1; D is ambiguous. The CDR3 is 15 residues long. V was pared by 0 bases and J by 0 bases, with 8 bases between. Germline V gives CDR1 SGHAT, CDR2 FQNNGV. CDR3 region: CASSLEGRLNTEAFF. CDR3 DNA sequence: TGTGCCAGCAGCTTAGAGGGCCGGCTGAACACTGAAGCTTTCTTT.

The DNA for the CDR3 is TGTGCCAGCAGCTTCAGGGGACAGGGGGGCAGGGAGCTGTTTTTT. It specifies CASSFRGQGGRELFF. The V gene is TRBV7-3, the J gene TRBJ2-2, with 11 bases identical to TRBD1. Germline CDR1 SGHTA, CDR2 FQGTGA. Trimming removed 3 bases from V and 9 bases from J; junction bases left unmatched: 6. This CDR3 has 15 residues.

This chain connects TRBV28 to TRBJ1-5, with 9 bases fitting TRBD1. The CDR3 totals 17 residues. V lost 6 bases to trimming and J lost 0 bases; unmatched junction nucleotides: 9. Per the germline V gene, CDR1 is MDHEN and CDR2 is SYDVKM. The CDR3 loop reads CASSYPDRGTSNQPQHF. The CDR3 nucleotides read TGTGCCAGCAGCTATCCGGACAGGGGTACTAGCAATCAGCCCCAGCATTTT.

This clone was seen a single time. J is TRBJ2-7 and V is TRBV11-2, with D uncertain. The CDR3 runs to 10 residues. With 8 bases removed from V and 12 bases from J, the gap between germline ends came to 14 bases. Germline V CDR1 and CDR2: SGHAT, FQNNGV. CDR3 nucleotides: TGTGCCAGCGAGCCGGGTAACGGGTACTTC. As protein: CASEPGNGYF. Based on the CDR3 plus reference TRBV11-2 and TRBJ2-7, the full variable domain is EAGVAQSPRYKIIEKRQSVAFWCNPISGHATLYWYQQILGQGPKLLIQFQNNGVVDDSQLPKDRFSAERLKGVDSTLKIQPAKLEDSAVYLCASEPGNGYFGPGTRLTVT.

The CDR3 region is CASSILAGSDTQYF. The CDR3, as DNA: TGCGCCAGCAGCATCCTAGCGGGATCGGATACGCAGTATTTT. The chain joins TRBV5-1 to TRBJ2-3, with 9 bases that match TRBD2. Germline-derived CDR1 and CDR2 are SGHRS and YFSETQ. Trimming removed 4 bases from V and 6 bases from J; junction bases left unmatched: 6. The CDR3 runs to 14 residues.

This clone has just a few counts. The rearrangement uses TRBV24-1 and TRBJ1-2; D uncertain. Trimming took 4 bases from V and 8 from J, leaving 10 bases between them. CDR3 length equals 12 residues. The germline V gene has CDR1 KGHDR and CDR2 SFDVKD. The CDR3 loop is CATSDQLGGYTF. The CDR3 nucleotides are TGTGCCACCAGTGACCAACTAGGGGGCTACACCTTC.

V gene TRBV5-1 combines with J gene TRBJ1-4, with a tentative D call TRBD1 (5 bases). The CDR3 extends over 14 amino acids. V dropped 3 bases and J dropped 3 bases, with 9 bases sitting between them. From germline, CDR1 is SGHRS and CDR2 YFSETQ. CDR3 in DNA: TGCGCCAGCAGCTCGGACACTTCTAATGAAAAACTGTTTTTT. Its protein product is CASSSDTSNEKLFF. The full variable domain, in which reference TRBV5-1 and TRBJ1-4 provide the parts outside the CDR3, is KAGVTQTPRYLIKTRGQQVTLSCSPISGHRSVSWYQQTPGQGLQFLFEYFSETQRNKGNFPGRFSGRQFSNSRSEMNVSTLELGDSALYLCASSSDTSNEKLFFGSGTQLSVL.

The rearrangement links TRBV4-3 to TRBJ1-6; D perhaps matches TRBD1 (6 bases). This CDR3 is 15 amino acids long. Trimming took off 0 bases at V and 9 bases at J, with 12 bases between the two ends. Germline V gene sequence: CDR1 LGHNA, CDR2 YSLEER. The CDR3 coding sequence is TGCGCCAGCAGCCAAGATCCACAGGGCGGTTCACCCCTCCACTTT. It encodes CASSQDPQGGSPLHF.

The genes are TRBV10-2 and TRBJ1-2; 9 bases line up with TRBD1. The CDR3 runs 12 residues. The junction had 8 bases not matched to a gene; V was cut back by 7 bases and J by 11 bases. Germline CDR1 reads WSHSY; CDR2 reads SAAADI. The CDR3 spells CASTGQGVRYTF. Written as DNA, the CDR3 is TGCGCCAGCACGGGACAGGGCGTTCGATACACCTTC.

The chain links TRBV28 to TRBJ1-1; D perhaps matches TRBD1 (5 bases). Per germline, CDR1 MDHEN and CDR2 SYDVKM. Trimming shortened V by 6 bases and J by 6 bases, and 17 bases separated the two germline ends. CDR3 length equals 14 residues. The CDR3 protein is CASSLTEPGAEAFF. CDR3 nucleotide sequence: TGTGCCAGCAGCTTGACAGAGCCTGGGGCTGAAGCTTTCTTT.

DNA of the CDR3: TGTGCCAGCAGCCCGACGGCTGGAAACACCATATATTTT. Its translation is CASSPTAGNTIYF. The chain has TRBV28 and TRBJ1-3; D is undetermined. This CDR3 has 13 amino acids. V lost 6 bases, J lost 2 bases, and 8 bases lay in between. Germline V lookup: CDR1 MDHEN, CDR2 SYDVKM.